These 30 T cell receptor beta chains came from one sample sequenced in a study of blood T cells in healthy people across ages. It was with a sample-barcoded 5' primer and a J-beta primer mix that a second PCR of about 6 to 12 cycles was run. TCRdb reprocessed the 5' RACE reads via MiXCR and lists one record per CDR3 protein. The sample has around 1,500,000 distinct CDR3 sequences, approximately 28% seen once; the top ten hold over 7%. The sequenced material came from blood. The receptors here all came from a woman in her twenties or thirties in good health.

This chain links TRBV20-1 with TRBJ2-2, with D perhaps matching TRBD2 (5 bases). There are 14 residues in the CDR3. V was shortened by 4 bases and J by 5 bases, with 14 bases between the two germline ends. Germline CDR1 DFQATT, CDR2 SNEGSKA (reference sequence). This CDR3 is CSATAARGTGELFF. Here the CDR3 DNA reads TGCAGTGCTACCGCGGCCCGGGGAACCGGGGAGCTGTTTTTT.

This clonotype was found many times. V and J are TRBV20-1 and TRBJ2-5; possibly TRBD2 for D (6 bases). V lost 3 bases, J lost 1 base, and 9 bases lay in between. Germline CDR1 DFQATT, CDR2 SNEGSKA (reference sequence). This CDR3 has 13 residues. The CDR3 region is CSASSGSQETQYF. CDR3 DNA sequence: TGCAGTGCTAGTTCCGGGAGCCAAGAGACCCAGTACTTC.

The DNA for the CDR3 is TGCAGCGTTGAAAGGCGGGGATTCCATGGCTACACCTTC. This sequence encodes CSVERRGFHGYTF. The V call is TRBV29-1, the J call TRBJ1-2; D is unresolved. Deletions cut 2 bases from V and 6 bases from J, with 13 bases between. CDR1 is SQVTM, CDR2 ANQGSEA, per germline. CDR3 length: 13 residues.

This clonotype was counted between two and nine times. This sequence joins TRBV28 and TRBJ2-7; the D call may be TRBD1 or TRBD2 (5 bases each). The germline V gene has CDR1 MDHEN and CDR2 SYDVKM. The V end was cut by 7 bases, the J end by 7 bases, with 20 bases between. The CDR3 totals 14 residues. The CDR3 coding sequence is TGTGCCAGCAAGATTCGGCCTGGGACGAGGGAGCAGTACTTC. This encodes CASKIRPGTREQYF.

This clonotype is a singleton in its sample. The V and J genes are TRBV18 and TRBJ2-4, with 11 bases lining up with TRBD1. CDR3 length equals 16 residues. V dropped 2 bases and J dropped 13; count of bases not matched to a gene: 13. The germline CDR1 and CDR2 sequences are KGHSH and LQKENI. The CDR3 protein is CASSPSDRGPFHEQYF. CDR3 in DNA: TGTGCCAGCTCACCATCGGACAGGGGGCCCTTCCATGAGCAGTACTTC.

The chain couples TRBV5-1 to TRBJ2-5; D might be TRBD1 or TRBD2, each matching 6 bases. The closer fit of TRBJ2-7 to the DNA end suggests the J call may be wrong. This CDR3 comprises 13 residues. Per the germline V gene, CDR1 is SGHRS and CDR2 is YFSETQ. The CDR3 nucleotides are TGCGCCAGCAGCCGGGACGGAGGGGGCGAGCAGTACTTC. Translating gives CASSRDGGGEQYF.

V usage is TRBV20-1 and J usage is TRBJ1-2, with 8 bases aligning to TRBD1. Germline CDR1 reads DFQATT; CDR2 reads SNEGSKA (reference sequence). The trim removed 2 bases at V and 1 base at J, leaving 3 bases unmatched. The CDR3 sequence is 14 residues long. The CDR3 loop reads CSARHTGGNYGYTF. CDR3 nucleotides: TGCAGTGCTAGACATACAGGGGGTAACTATGGCTACACCTTC.

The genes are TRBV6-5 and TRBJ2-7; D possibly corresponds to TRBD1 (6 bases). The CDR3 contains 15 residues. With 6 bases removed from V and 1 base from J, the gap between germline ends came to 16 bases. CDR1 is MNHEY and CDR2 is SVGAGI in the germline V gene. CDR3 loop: CASRLDSGRSYEQYF. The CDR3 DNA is TGTGCCAGCAGACTGGACAGCGGAAGGTCCTACGAGCAGTACTTC.

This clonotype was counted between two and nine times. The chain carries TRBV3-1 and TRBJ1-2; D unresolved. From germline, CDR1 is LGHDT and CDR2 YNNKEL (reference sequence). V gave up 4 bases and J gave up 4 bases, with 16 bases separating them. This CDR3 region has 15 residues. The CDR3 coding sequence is TGTGCCAGCAGCCCTAGGGCTCGCCGGATCTATGGCTACACCTTC. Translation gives CASSPRARRIYGYTF.

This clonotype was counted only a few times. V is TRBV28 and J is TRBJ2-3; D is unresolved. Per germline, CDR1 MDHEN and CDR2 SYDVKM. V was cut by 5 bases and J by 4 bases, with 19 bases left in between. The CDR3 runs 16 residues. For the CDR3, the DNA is TGTGCCAGCAGTGTCAGTGAGTTAGCACACGCAGATACGCAGTATTTT. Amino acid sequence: CASSVSELAHADTQYF. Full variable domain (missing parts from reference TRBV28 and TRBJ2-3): DVKVTQSSRYLVKRTGEKVFLECVQDMDHENMFWYRQDPGLGLRLIYFSYDVKMKEKGDIPEGYSVSREKKERFSLILESASTNQTSMYLCASSVSELAHADTQYFGPGTRLTVL.

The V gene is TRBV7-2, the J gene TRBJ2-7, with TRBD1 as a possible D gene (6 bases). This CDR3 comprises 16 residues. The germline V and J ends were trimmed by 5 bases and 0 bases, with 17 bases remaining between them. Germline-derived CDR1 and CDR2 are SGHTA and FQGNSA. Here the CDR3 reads CASSTADRYYSYEQYF. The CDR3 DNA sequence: TGTGCCAGCAGCACCGCCGACAGGTACTACTCCTACGAGCAGTACTTC.

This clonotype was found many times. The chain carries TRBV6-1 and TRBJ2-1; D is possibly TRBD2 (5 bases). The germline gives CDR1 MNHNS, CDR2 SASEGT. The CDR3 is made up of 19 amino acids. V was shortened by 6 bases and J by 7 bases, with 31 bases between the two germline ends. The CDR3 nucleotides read TGTGCCAGCAGCATAAACCCCAAGTCGCGAGGGAGACGGGCGAATGAGCAGTTCTTC. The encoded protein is CASSINPKSRGRRANEQFF.

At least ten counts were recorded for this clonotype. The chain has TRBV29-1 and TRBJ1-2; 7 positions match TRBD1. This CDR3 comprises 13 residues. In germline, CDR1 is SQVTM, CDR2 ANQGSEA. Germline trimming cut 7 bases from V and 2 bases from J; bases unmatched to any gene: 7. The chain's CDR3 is CSASQGQNYGYTF. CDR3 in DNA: TGCAGCGCGTCACAGGGGCAGAACTATGGCTACACCTTC.

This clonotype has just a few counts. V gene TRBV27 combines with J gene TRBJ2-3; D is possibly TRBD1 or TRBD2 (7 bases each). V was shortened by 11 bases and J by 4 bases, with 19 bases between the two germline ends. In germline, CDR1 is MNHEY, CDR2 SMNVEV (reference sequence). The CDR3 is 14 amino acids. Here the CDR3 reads CAGKGAGVPDTQYF. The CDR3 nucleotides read TGTGCCGGCAAGGGGGCGGGAGTCCCAGATACGCAGTATTTT.

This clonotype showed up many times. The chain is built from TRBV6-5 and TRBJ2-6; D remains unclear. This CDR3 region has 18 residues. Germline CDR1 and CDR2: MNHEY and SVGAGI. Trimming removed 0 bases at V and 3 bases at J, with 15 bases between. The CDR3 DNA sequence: TGTGCCAGCAGTTACTCGCCGCTTAGGGTAAATGGGGCCAACGTCCTGACTTTC. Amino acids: CASSYSPLRVNGANVLTF.

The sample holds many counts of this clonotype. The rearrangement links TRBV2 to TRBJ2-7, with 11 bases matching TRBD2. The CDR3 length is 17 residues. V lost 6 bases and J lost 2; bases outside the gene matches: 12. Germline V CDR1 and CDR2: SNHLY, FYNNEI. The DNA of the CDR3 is TGTGCCAGCAGGCCTAGGATCGGGACTAGCGGAACCTACGAGCAGTACTTC. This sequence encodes CASRPRIGTSGTYEQYF.

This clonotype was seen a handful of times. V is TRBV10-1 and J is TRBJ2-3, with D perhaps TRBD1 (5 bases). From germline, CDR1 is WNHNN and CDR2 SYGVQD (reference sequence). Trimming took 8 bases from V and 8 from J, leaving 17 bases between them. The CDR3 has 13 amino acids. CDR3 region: CASGRAVEGTQYF. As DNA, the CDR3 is TGCGCCAGCGGCAGGGCTGTGGAAGGTACGCAGTATTTT.

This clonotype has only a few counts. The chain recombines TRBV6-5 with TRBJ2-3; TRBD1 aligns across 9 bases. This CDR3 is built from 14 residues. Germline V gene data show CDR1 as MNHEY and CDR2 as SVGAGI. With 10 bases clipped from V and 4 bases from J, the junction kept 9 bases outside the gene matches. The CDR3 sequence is CATGGQGIPDTQYF. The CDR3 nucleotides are TGTGCCACCGGGGGACAGGGAATTCCAGATACGCAGTATTTT.

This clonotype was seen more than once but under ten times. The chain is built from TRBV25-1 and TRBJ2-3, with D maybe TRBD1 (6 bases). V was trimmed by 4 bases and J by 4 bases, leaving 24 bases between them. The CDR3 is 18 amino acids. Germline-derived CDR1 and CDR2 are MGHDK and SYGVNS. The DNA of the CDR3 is TGTGCCAGCAGTGCGATGAGGCCACAGGGAATCTTAGCAGATACGCAGTATTTT. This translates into CASSAMRPQGILADTQYF.

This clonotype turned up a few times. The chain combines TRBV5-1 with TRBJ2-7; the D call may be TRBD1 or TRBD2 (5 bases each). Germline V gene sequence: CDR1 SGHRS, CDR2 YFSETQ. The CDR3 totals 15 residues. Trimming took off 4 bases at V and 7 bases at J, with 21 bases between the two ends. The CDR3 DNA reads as TGCGCCAGCAGCGGGCCGGGACCCGGGAACCTAGAGCAGTACTTC. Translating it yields CASSGPGPGNLEQYF.

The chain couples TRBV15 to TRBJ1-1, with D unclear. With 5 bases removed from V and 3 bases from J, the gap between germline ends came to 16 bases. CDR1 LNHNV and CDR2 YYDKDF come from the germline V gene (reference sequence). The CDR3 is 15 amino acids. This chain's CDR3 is CATSPPPAVYTEAFF. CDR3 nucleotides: TGTGCCACCAGCCCCCCTCCGGCAGTTTACACTGAAGCTTTCTTT.

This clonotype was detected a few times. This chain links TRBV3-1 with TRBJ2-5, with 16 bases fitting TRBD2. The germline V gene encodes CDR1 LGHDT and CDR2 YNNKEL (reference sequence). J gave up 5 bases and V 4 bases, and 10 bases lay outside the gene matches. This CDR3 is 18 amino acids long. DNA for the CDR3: TGTGCCAGCAGCCGCGGGACTAGCGGGAGGGCCTCCACGGAGACCCAGTACTTC. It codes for CASSRGTSGRASTETQYF.

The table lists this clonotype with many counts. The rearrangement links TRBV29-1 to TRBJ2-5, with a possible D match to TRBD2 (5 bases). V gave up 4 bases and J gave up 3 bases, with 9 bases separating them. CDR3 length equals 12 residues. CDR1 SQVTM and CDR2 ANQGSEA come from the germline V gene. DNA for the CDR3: TGCAGCGTTGTCGGGGTTAAAGAGACCCAGTACTTC. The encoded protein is CSVVGVKETQYF.

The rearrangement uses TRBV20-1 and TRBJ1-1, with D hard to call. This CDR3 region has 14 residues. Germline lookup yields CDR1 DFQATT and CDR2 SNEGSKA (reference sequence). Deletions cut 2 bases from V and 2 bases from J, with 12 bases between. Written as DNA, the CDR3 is TGCAGTGCTAGAAGGCAGCCACTCAACACTGAAGCTTTCTTT. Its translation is CSARRQPLNTEAFF.

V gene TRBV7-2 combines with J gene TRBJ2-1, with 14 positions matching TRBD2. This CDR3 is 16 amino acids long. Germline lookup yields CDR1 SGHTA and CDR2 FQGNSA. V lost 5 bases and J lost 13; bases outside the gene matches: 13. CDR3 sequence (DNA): TGTGCCAGCAGCGCCGCTCGACTAGCGGGGGGGAAGACCCAGTTCTTC. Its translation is CASSAARLAGGKTQFF.

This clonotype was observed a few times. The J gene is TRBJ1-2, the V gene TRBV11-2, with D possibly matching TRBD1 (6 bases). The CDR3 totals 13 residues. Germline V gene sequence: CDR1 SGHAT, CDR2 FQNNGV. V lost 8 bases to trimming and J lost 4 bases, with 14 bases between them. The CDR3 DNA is TGTGCCAGCGGGAAAGGGACATTCTATGGCTACACCTTC. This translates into CASGKGTFYGYTF.

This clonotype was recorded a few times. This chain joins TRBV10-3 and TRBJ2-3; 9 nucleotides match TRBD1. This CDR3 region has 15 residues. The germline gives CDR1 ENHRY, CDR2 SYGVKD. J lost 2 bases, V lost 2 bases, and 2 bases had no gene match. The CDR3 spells CAISEGQGFTDTQYF. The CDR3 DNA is TGTGCCATCAGTGAGGGACAGGGGTTCACAGATACGCAGTATTTT.

The CDR3 region has the DNA TGTGCCAGCAGCTTAAATAGCGGGAGAGGCGATGAGCAGTTCTTC. This codes for CASSLNSGRGDEQFF. This chain connects TRBV7-8 to TRBJ2-1; 9 bases are a match to TRBD2. With V trimmed by 2 bases and J by 8 bases, 7 bases remained unmatched. CDR1 SGHVS and CDR2 FQNEAQ come from the germline V gene. The CDR3 consists of 15 residues. The variable domain in full, with the rest retrieved from reference TRBV7-8 and TRBJ2-1, is GAGVSQSPRYKVAKRGQDVALRCDPISGHVSLFWYQQALGQGPEFLTYFQNEAQLDKSGLPSDRFFAERPEGSVSTLKIQRTQQEDSAVYLCASSLNSGRGDEQFFGPGTRLTVL.

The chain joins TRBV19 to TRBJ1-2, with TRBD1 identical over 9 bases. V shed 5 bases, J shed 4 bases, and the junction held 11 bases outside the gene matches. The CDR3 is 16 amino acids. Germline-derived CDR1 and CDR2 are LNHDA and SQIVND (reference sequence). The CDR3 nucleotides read TGTGCCAGTAGTCAACTACCGGGACAGGGAGGCTATGGCTACACCTTC. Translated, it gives CASSQLPGQGGYGYTF.

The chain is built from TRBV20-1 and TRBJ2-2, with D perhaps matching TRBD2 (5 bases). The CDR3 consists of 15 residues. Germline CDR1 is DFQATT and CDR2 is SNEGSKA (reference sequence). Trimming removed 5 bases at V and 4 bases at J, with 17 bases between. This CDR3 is CSADRGIGGTGELFF. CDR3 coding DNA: TGCAGTGCTGATAGAGGGATAGGAGGCACCGGGGAGCTGTTTTTT.